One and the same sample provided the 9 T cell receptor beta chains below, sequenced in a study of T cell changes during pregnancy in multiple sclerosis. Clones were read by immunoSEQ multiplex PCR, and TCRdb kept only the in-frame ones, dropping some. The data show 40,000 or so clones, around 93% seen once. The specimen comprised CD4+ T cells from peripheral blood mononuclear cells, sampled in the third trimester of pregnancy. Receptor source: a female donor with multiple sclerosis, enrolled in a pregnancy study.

The CDR3 region is CASSSRTGINQPQHF. CDR3 nucleotides: TGTGCCAGCAGTTCCCGGACAGGGATCAATCAGCCCCAGCATTTT. The chain links TRBV28 to TRBJ1-5, with TRBD1 matching 8 bases. The germline gives CDR1 MDHEN, CDR2 SYDVKM. With V trimmed by 4 bases and J by 3 bases, 5 bases remained unmatched. This CDR3 comprises 15 residues.

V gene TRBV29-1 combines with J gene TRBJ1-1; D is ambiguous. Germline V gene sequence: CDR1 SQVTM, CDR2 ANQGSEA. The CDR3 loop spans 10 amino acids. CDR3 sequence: CSGARLEAFF. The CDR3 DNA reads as TGCAGTGGCGCCAGGCTTGAAGCTTTCTTT.

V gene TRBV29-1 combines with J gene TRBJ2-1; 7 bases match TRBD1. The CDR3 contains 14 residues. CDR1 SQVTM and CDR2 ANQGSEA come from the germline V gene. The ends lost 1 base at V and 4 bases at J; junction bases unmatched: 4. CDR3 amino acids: CSVEGDSNYNEQFF. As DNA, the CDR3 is TGCAGCGTTGAAGGGGACAGCAATTACAATGAGCAGTTCTTC.

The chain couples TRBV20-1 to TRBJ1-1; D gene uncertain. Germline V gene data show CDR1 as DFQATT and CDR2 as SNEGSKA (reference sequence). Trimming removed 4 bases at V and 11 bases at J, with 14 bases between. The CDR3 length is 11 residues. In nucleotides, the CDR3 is TGCAGTGCTACCCCGGGATTGGGGGCTTTCTTT. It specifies CSATPGLGAFF.

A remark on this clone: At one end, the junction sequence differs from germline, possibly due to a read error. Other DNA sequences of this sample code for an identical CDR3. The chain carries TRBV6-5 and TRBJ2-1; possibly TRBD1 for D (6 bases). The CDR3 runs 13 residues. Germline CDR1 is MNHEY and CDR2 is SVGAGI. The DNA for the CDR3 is TGTGCCAGCAGACAGGGCCTTTACAATGAGCAATTCTTC. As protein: CASRQGLYNEQFF.

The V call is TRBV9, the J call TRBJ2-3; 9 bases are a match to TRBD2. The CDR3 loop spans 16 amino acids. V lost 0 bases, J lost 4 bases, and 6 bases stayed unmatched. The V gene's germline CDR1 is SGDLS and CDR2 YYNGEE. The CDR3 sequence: CASSVGERGDADTQYF. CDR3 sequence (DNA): TGTGCCAGCAGCGTAGGGGAGCGGGGGGACGCAGATACGCAGTATTTT.

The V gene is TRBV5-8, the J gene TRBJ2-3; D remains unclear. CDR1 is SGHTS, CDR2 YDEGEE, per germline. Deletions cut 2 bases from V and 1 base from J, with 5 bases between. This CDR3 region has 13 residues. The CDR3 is CASSFQGTDTQYF. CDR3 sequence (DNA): TGTGCCAGCAGCTTCCAGGGCACAGATACGCAGTATTTT. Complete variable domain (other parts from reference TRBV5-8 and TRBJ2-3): EAGVTQSPTHLIKTRGQQATLRCSPISGHTSVYWYQQALGLGLQFLLWYDEGEERNRGNFPPRFSGRQFPNYSSELNVNALELEDSALYLCASSFQGTDTQYFGPGTRLTVL.

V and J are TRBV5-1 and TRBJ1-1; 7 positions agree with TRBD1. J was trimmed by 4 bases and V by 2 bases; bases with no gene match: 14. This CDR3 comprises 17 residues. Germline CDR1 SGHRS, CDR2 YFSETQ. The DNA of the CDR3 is TGCGCCAGCAGCTTACGGACAGGCTTGAGCAGCAGCACTGAAGCTTTCTTT. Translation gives CASSLRTGLSSSTEAFF.

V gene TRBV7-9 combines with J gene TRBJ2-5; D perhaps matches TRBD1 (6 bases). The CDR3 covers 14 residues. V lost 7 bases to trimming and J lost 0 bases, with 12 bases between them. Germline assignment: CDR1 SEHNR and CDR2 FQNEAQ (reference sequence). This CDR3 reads CASTEGGYQETQYF. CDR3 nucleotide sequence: TGTGCCAGCACCGAAGGGGGTTACCAAGAGACCCAGTACTTC.